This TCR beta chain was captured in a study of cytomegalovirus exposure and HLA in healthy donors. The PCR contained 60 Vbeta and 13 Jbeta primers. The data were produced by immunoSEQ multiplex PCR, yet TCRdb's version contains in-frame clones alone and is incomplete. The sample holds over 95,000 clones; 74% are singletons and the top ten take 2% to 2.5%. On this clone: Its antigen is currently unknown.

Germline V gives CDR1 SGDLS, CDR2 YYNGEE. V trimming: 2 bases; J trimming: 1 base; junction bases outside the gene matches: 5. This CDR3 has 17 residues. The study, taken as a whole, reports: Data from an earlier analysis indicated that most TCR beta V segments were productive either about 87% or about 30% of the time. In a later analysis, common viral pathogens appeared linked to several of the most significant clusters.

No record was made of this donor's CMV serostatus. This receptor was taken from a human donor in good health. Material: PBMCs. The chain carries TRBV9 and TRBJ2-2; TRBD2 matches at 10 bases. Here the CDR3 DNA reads TGTGCCAGCAGCGTGCTAGCGGGGGAAGTGAACACCGGGGAGCTGTTTTTT. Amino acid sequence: CASSVLAGEVNTGELFF.